A single sample is the source of the 21 T cell receptor beta chains below, sequenced in a study of CD8+ T cells in alopecia areata. The sequencing template was cDNA reverse transcribed from extracted RNA. Produced via immunoSEQ multiplex PCR; TCRdb's table is partial and in-frame only. The sample has 150,000 to 200,000 clones; 59% are singletons. Specimen: CD4+ T cells sorted from blood, collected at week 0. The receptor set was obtained from a human donor with alopecia areata.

This chain uses TRBV6-5 with TRBJ1-4; 8 nucleotides line up with TRBD1. The CDR3 loop spans 14 amino acids. In germline, CDR1 is MNHEY, CDR2 SVGAGI. The V segment lost 6 bases and the J segment 8 bases; nucleotides outside the gene matches: 8. CDR3 nucleotides: TGTGCCAGCAGCCCGGGACAGGCGAGGGAAAAACTGTTTTTT. It translates to CASSPGQAREKLFF.

This clone was counted a few times. The chain employs TRBV30 and TRBJ2-5; 10 bases match TRBD1. CDR1 and CDR2 from the germline V gene are GTSNPN and SVGIG (reference sequence). The V and J ends lost 1 base and 5 bases, in that order; junction bases with no gene match: 7. The CDR3 is made up of 15 amino acids. CDR3 region: CAWSGQGASWETQYF. CDR3 nucleotide sequence: TGTGCCTGGAGTGGACAGGGGGCGAGCTGGGAGACCCAGTACTTC.

CDR3 DNA: TGCAGCGTTGCCACCGGTGTGGACACTGAAGCTTTCTTT. Translation gives CSVATGVDTEAFF. The J gene is TRBJ1-1, the V gene TRBV29-1, with D unresolved. Germline V gene data show CDR1 as SQVTM and CDR2 as ANQGSEA. This CDR3 region has 13 residues. Trimming removed 4 bases from V and 3 bases from J, with 12 bases in between. Supplemented by reference TRBV29-1 and TRBJ1-1, the full variable domain reads SAVISQKPSRDICQRGTSLTIQCQVDSQVTMMFWYRQQPGQSLTLIATANQGSEATYESGFVIDKFPISRPNLTFSTLTVSNMSPEDSSIYLCSVATGVDTEAFFGQGTRLTVV.

This chain uses TRBV4-2 with TRBJ1-2; the D is unclear. The CDR3 sequence is 17 residues long. V lost 1 base and J lost 0, with 15 bases in between. Germline CDR1 and CDR2: LGHNA and YNFKEQ. The CDR3 reads CASSQGWVDATNYGYTF. In DNA, the CDR3 is TGTGCCAGCAGCCAAGGCTGGGTCGACGCAACTAACTATGGCTACACCTTC.

The rearrangement joins TRBV29-1 to TRBJ2-5; D is unclear. The CDR3 consists of 12 residues. Between the trimmed V and J ends, which lost 6 bases and 2 bases, there was a span of 10 bases. Germline V gene data show CDR1 as SQVTM and CDR2 as ANQGSEA. In nucleotides, the CDR3 is TGCAGCGTGAGCCCGGAACAAGAGACCCAGTACTTC. This codes for CSVSPEQETQYF.

This chain uses TRBV7-8 with TRBJ1-5, with D possibly being TRBD1 (5 bases). Trimming cost V 5 bases and J 0 bases, with 8 bases left between them. The V gene's germline CDR1 is SGHVS and CDR2 FQNEAQ. The CDR3 is 14 residues long. CDR3 coding DNA: TGTGCCAGCAGCCAAGGGGTTAGCAATCAGCCCCAGCATTTT. It encodes CASSQGVSNQPQHF.

A few counts support this clone. The chain joins TRBV29-1 to TRBJ1-1; D call uncertain. Germline CDR1 reads SQVTM; CDR2 reads ANQGSEA. Between the trimmed V and J ends, which lost 4 bases and 8 bases, there was a span of 11 bases. The CDR3 consists of 11 residues. The CDR3 is CSVGRTVEAFF. The CDR3 DNA follows: TGCAGCGTTGGTCGGACGGTGGAAGCTTTCTTT.

The chain is built from TRBV10-3 and TRBJ2-3; D ambiguous. This CDR3 spans 16 amino acids. The germline gives CDR1 ENHRY, CDR2 SYGVKD. V shed 1 base and J shed 0 bases, with 11 bases lying between them. In DNA, the CDR3 is TGTGCCATCAGTGAGTTTAAGAGCGCTAGCACAGATACGCAGTATTTT. This translates into CAISEFKSASTDTQYF.

This CDR3 is CASSSRPEVSKNIQYF. CDR3 nucleotide sequence: TGTGCCAGCAGCAGTCGTCCGGAGGTTTCCAAAAACATTCAGTACTTC. The genes are TRBV7-9 and TRBJ2-4; maybe TRBD2 (5 bases). The CDR3 totals 16 residues. Trimming pared 5 bases from V and 2 bases from J, leaving 16 bases between. Germline CDR1 is SEHNR and CDR2 is FQNEAQ (reference sequence).

This clone has more than one count but fewer than ten. The V gene is TRBV2, the J gene TRBJ1-2, with a weak D call TRBD1 (6 bases). CDR3 length equals 17 residues. Trimming cost V 5 bases and J 4 bases, with 23 bases left between them. Germline V gene data show CDR1 as SNHLY and CDR2 as FYNNEI. The CDR3 nucleotides read TGTGCCAGCAGTCTGCAGGGGCCATCCTCGCGATCCTATGGCTACACCTTC. Amino acid sequence: CASSLQGPSSRSYGYTF. The full variable domain, its missing parts supplied by reference TRBV2 and TRBJ1-2, is EPEVTQTPSHQVTQMGQEVILRCVPISNHLYFYWYRQILGQKVEFLVSFYNNEISEKSEIFDDQFSVERPDGSNFTLKIRSTKLEDSAMYFCASSLQGPSSRSYGYTFGSGTRLTVV.

This chain uses TRBV6-5 with TRBJ1-1; TRBD1 is a possible D gene (6 bases). Per germline, CDR1 MNHEY and CDR2 SVGAGI. The CDR3 sequence is 15 residues long. The V gene lost 0 bases and the J gene lost 0 bases, with 8 bases spanning the gap. The CDR3 sequence: CASSYSRTVNTEAFF. The DNA for the CDR3 is TGTGCCAGCAGTTACTCCAGGACAGTGAACACTGAAGCTTTCTTT.

This clone was observed a few times. The rearrangement uses TRBV5-1 and TRBJ1-2; TRBD1 aligns across 8 bases. The V segment lost 0 bases and the J segment 4 bases; nucleotides outside the gene matches: 2. The germline CDR1 and CDR2 sequences are SGHRS and YFSETQ. CDR3 length: 14 amino acids. As DNA, the CDR3 is TGCGCCAGCAGCTTGGATACAGGGGGCTATGGCTACACCTTC. Amino acids: CASSLDTGGYGYTF.

The V call is TRBV2, the J call TRBJ2-3; TRBD1 is a possible D gene (6 bases). V was pared by 4 bases and J by 0 bases, with 14 bases between. Germline values: CDR1 SNHLY, CDR2 FYNNEI. This CDR3 is built from 16 residues. This CDR3 is CASSGLTGRSTDTQYF. CDR3 coding DNA: TGTGCCAGCAGTGGACTGACAGGCCGTAGCACAGATACGCAGTATTTT. The entire variable domain, with the rest obtained from reference TRBV2 and TRBJ2-3, is as follows: EPEVTQTPSHQVTQMGQEVILRCVPISNHLYFYWYRQILGQKVEFLVSFYNNEISEKSEIFDDQFSVERPDGSNFTLKIRSTKLEDSAMYFCASSGLTGRSTDTQYFGPGTRLTVL.

V gene TRBV29-1 combines with J gene TRBJ1-1, with 9 bases fitting TRBD1. CDR3 length equals 13 residues. CDR1 SQVTM and CDR2 ANQGSEA come from the germline V gene. The J segment lost 10 bases and the V segment lost 5 bases, leaving 11 bases of the junction unmatched. The chain's CDR3 is CSVLASRQGGAFF. DNA of the CDR3: TGCAGCGTTTTAGCTTCGAGACAGGGGGGAGCTTTCTTT. Complete variable domain (other parts from reference TRBV29-1 and TRBJ1-1): SAVISQKPSRDICQRGTSLTIQCQVDSQVTMMFWYRQQPGQSLTLIATANQGSEATYESGFVIDKFPISRPNLTFSTLTVSNMSPEDSSIYLCSVLASRQGGAFFGQGTRLTVV.

V and J are TRBV6-5 and TRBJ2-5; either TRBD1 or TRBD2 may supply D (6 bases each). The CDR3 consists of 13 residues. CDR1 is MNHEY and CDR2 is SVGAGI in the germline V gene. The V end lost 6 bases, the J end lost 0 bases, and 8 bases lay between the germline ends. CDR3 DNA sequence: TGTGCCAGCAGCGGGGGCTACCAAGAGACCCAGTACTTC. This codes for CASSGGYQETQYF.

The rearrangement joins TRBV14 to TRBJ2-2; D is undetermined. CDR3 length: 14 residues. The germline V and J ends were trimmed by 0 bases and 7 bases, with 9 bases remaining between them. The germline V gene has CDR1 SGHDN and CDR2 FVKESK. The CDR3 sequence is CASSQDLRVGELFF. CDR3 nucleotides: TGTGCCAGCAGCCAAGATCTCCGGGTCGGGGAGCTGTTTTTT.

V and J are TRBV7-8 and TRBJ2-3, with D tentatively TRBD2 (5 bases). Trimming left V 1 base short and J 6 bases short, with 20 bases between. From germline, CDR1 is SGHVS and CDR2 FQNEAQ. The CDR3 has 17 amino acids. CDR3 sequence (DNA): TGTGCCAGCAGCTTAGACGTCGCTACTAGTAGTTTGGATACGCAGTATTTT. Its protein product is CASSLDVATSSLDTQYF.

The rearrangement uses TRBV9 and TRBJ1-2; possibly TRBD1 for D (6 bases). CDR1 and CDR2 (germline): SGDLS, YYNGEE. The CDR3 contains 16 residues. Trimming cost V 3 bases and J 3 bases, with 18 bases left between them. The CDR3 coding sequence is TGTGCCAGCAGCGCCACAGGGAGGGACGCTTACTATGGCTACACCTTC. It encodes CASSATGRDAYYGYTF. Full variable domain (missing parts from reference TRBV9 and TRBJ1-2): DSGVTQTPKHLITATGQRVTLRCSPRSGDLSVYWYQQSLDQGLQFLIQYYNGEERAKGNILERFSAQQFPDLHSELNLSSLELGDSALYFCASSATGRDAYYGYTFGSGTRLTVV.

The CDR3 here is CASRWLTLNTEAFF. The CDR3 coding sequence is TGTGCCAGCAGGTGGTTGACATTGAACACTGAAGCTTTCTTT. The chain combines TRBV5-6 with TRBJ1-1; D call uncertain. The germline CDR1 and CDR2 sequences are SGHDT and YYEEEE. This CDR3 is 14 amino acids long. Trimming took 5 bases from V and 0 from J, leaving 11 bases between them.

The chain carries TRBV30 and TRBJ2-1, with D perhaps matching TRBD2 (6 bases). CDR3 size: 15 residues. CDR1 is GTSNPN and CDR2 is SVGIG in the germline V gene (reference sequence). The ends were cut back, 0 bases at V and 2 bases at J, with 11 bases in the middle. This chain's CDR3 is CAWSVRGSPYNEQFF. The DNA of the CDR3 is TGTGCCTGGAGTGTACGGGGGAGCCCCTACAATGAGCAGTTCTTC.

The rearrangement joins TRBV27 to TRBJ2-7, with D perhaps matching TRBD2 (5 bases). V was shortened by 0 bases and J by 9 bases, with 15 bases between the two germline ends. The CDR3 has 14 residues. Germline-derived CDR1 and CDR2 are MNHEY and SMNVEV (reference sequence). The CDR3 spells CASSLSRGANRQYF. In nucleotides, the CDR3 is TGTGCCAGCAGTTTATCCCGGGGTGCTAATCGGCAGTACTTC.